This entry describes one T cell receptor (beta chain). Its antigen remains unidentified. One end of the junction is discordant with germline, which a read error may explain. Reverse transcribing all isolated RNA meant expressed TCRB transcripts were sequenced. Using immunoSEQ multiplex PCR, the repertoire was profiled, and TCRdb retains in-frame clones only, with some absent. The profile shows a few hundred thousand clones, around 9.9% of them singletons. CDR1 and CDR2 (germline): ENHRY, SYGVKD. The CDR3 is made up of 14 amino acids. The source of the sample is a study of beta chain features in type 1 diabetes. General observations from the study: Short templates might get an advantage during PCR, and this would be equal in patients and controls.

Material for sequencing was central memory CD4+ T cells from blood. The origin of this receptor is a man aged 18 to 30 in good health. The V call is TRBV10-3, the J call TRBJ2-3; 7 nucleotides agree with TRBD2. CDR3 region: CASSSTSARDTQYF. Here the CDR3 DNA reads TGTGCCAGCAGTTCCACTAGCGCTAGAGATACGCAGTATTTT.